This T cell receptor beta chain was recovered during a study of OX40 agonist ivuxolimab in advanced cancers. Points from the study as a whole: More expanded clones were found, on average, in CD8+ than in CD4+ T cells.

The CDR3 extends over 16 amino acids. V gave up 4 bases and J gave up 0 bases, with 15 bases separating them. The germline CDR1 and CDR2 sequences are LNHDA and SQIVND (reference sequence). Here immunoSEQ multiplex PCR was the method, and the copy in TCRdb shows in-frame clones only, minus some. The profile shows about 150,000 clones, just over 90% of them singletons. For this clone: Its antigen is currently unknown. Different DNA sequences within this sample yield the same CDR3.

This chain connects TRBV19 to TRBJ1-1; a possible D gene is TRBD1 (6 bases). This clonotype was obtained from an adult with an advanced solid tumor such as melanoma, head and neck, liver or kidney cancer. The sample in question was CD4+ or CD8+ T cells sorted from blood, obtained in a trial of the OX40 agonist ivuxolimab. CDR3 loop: CASSRGRDTMNTEAFF. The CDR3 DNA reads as TGTGCCAGTAGTAGAGGCCGGGACACCATGAACACTGAAGCTTTCTTT.